This record looks at one T cell receptor beta chain sequence and its context. These data belong to a study of blood T cell repertoires in COVID-19. For the study at large: The United States, Italy and Spain provided the acute and convalescent COVID-19 samples. PBMCs, B-cell-depleted T cells, or T cells were the source of the cDNA or gDNA that made up the material.

Original handling: Amplification of reference gene primers was used by the study to estimate nucleated cell counts. Clones were sequenced by immunoSEQ multiplex PCR, and TCRdb holds only the in-frame ones, with some missing. Clone size and the V and J calls come from that table; the DNA yielded D and trimming. This sample yields about 210,000 clones, of which 82% are seen a single time; approximately 12% belongs to the top ten. The sample taken for sequencing was peripheral blood. This TCR came from a middle-aged woman with acute or convalescent COVID-19.

CDR3 nucleotide sequence: TGTGCCAGCAGTGAAGTGGGACTAGGGGCCTACGAGCAGTACTTC. Its protein is CASSEVGLGAYEQYF. The rearrangement uses TRBV6-1 and TRBJ2-7, with 8 bases that match TRBD2. The CDR3 spans 15 residues. Per germline, CDR1 MNHNS and CDR2 SASEGT. Trimming at V came to 1 base and at J to 2 bases, leaving 4 bases not matched to a gene.